The 21 T cell receptor beta chains in this list originate from one sample, sequenced in a study of vaccination and CD4 T cells after COVID-19. Stated treatment: approximately nine-day PBMC culture with coronavirus spike peptide pools or control peptides (ViraFEST assay). CD4+ T-cell collection from the unexposed donor predated the COVID-19 pandemic (2011-2018). No antigen has been assigned to these receptors. Sequenced with the Oncomine TCR Beta short-read assay was DNA taken from cultured CD4+ T cells. Each CDR3 protein gets one entry after TCRdb re-called the PCR reads with MiXCR. The sample gives roughly 9,000 distinct CDR3 sequences, about 43% of which show up once; roughly 17% is in the top ten. Material for sequencing was CD4+ T cells from blood, cultured in vitro. The origin of the receptors is a human donor in good health.

This rearrangement joins TRBV5-3 to TRBJ2-7; 9 bases align to TRBD2. TRBV5-3 is annotated as an ORF whose role is uncertain. After removal of 3 bases from V and 1 base from J, the junction contained 17 bases not matched to a gene. CDR3 length equals 19 residues. CDR3 region: CARSSFLRGSGGQSYEQYF. For the CDR3, the DNA is TGTGCCAGAAGCTCCTTCCTCCGGGGGAGCGGGGGGCAATCCTACGAGCAGTACTTC.

This clonotype has more than one count but fewer than ten. V is TRBV20-1 and J is TRBJ1-2; 11 bases are a match to TRBD1. V lost 0 bases to trimming and J lost 5 bases; unmatched junction nucleotides: 11. The CDR3 length is 17 residues. The germline V gene encodes CDR1 DFQATT and CDR2 SNEGSKA (reference sequence). CDR3 residues: CSAREPGQGARGYGYTF. The CDR3 region has the DNA TGCAGTGCTAGAGAACCCGGACAGGGGGCGCGAGGGTATGGCTACACCTTC.

The V gene is TRBV7-2, the J gene TRBJ1-2; 8 bases agree with TRBD1. The trim removed 1 base at V and 4 bases at J, leaving 8 bases unmatched. This CDR3 region has 16 residues. Germline CDR1 reads SGHTA; CDR2 reads FQGNSA. Written as DNA, the CDR3 is TGTGCCAGCAGCTTAGTTTCCAGGGGGCGACTCTATGGCTACACCTTC. Translation: CASSLVSRGRLYGYTF.

Regarding this clonotype: At one end, the junction sequence differs from germline, possibly due to a read error. The rearrangement links TRBV7-9 to TRBJ1-5, with D possibly TRBD1 on 5 matching bases. CDR3 length: 13 amino acids. Looked up from germline, CDR1 is SEHNR and CDR2 is FQNEAQ (reference sequence). CDR3 in DNA: TGTGCCGGCAGCTTATGGGGGGATCAGCCCCAGCATTTT. This codes for CAGSLWGDQPQHF.

Only one count was recorded for this clonotype. An end of the junction does not agree with germline; a read error may underlie this. The V call is TRBV6-5, the J call TRBJ1-6, with TRBD1 matching over 11 bases. The germline gives CDR1 MNHEY, CDR2 SVGAGI. The CDR3 runs 15 residues. CDR3 amino acids: CASSFRDRGDSPPHF. The CDR3 nucleotides read TGTGCCAGCAGTTTCCGGGACAGGGGGGACTCACCCCCCCACTTT.

The chain recombines TRBV24-1 with TRBJ2-1, with D perhaps assigned TRBD1 or TRBD2 (5 bases each). Germline CDR1 KGHDR, CDR2 SFDVKD. V was shortened by 5 bases and J by 8 bases, with 9 bases between the two germline ends. The length of the CDR3 is 12 residues. The chain's CDR3 is CATSGVGDEQFF. The CDR3 DNA reads TGTGCCACCAGTGGTGTGGGGGATGAGCAGTTCTTC.

This clonotype occurred a few times. V is TRBV7-9 and J is TRBJ1-1; D remains unclear. This CDR3 region has 15 residues. Germline CDR1 SEHNR, CDR2 FQNEAQ (reference sequence). V lost 8 bases and J 4 bases, leaving 20 bases between the germline ends. The CDR3 bases are TGTGCCAGCGCTCCTAATCCTCAGTCGGGCACTGAAGCTTTCTTT. This gives the protein CASAPNPQSGTEAFF.

A word on this clonotype: One end of the junction varies from germline; a read error may be responsible. The genes are TRBV5-3 and TRBJ1-2; no firm D call. TRBV5-3 is recorded as an ORF, its role being uncertain. The CDR3 sequence is 13 residues long. The CDR3 DNA reads as TGTGCCAGCAGCTCCTTGTCGGGTGGCGGCTACACCTTC. Its protein product is CASSSLSGGGYTF.

This clonotype was observed a handful of times. The chain couples TRBV7-2 to TRBJ2-2; D remains ambiguous. This CDR3 contains 12 residues. V lost 3 bases, J lost 7 bases, and 6 bases lay in between. The V gene's germline CDR1 is SGHTA and CDR2 FQGNSA. CDR3 protein: CASSFGRGELFF. As DNA, the CDR3 is TGTGCCAGCAGCTTCGGTCGCGGGGAGCTGTTTTTT.

The CDR3 region is CASSYSPAYGYTF. CDR3 in DNA: TGTGCCAGCAGTTACTCTCCCGCGTATGGCTACACCTTC. The V call is TRBV6-5, the J call TRBJ1-2; no clear D. The CDR3 runs to 13 residues. The germline V gene has CDR1 MNHEY and CDR2 SVGAGI. The ends were cut back, 0 bases at V and 5 bases at J, with 7 bases in the middle.

The gene calls are TRBV7-2 and TRBJ2-1; 11 bases match TRBD2. Germline V gene sequence: CDR1 SGHTA, CDR2 FQGNSA. V lost 5 bases to trimming and J lost 9 bases; unmatched junction nucleotides: 18. This CDR3 is built from 18 residues. CDR3 in amino acids: CASSPDAGTSGPYGEQFF. CDR3 nucleotides: TGTGCCAGCAGCCCCGACGCCGGGACTAGCGGTCCATACGGTGAGCAGTTCTTC.

The rearrangement links TRBV20-1 to TRBJ2-3, with 8 bases matching TRBD2. The CDR3 contains 13 residues. The germline CDR1 and CDR2 sequences are DFQATT and SNEGSKA (reference sequence). V shed 5 bases and J 1 base; nucleotides not matched to a gene: 2. CDR3 DNA sequence: TGCAGTGCTTTCGGGGGGGGCACAGATACGCAGTATTTT. Translating it yields CSAFGGGTDTQYF.

As to this clonotype: An end of the junction does not agree with germline; a read error may underlie this. The chain recombines TRBV15 with TRBJ2-2, with 8 bases aligning to TRBD2. CDR1 and CDR2 (germline): LNHNV, YYDKDF (reference sequence). The CDR3 sequence is 15 residues long. CDR3 loop: CATSTTSAKTGELFF. For the CDR3, the DNA is TGTGCCACCAGCACGACTAGCGCGAAGACCGGGGAGCTGTTTTTT.

This clonotype was counted a few times. V gene TRBV7-9 combines with J gene TRBJ1-1; D remains ambiguous. The V gene lost 5 bases and the J gene lost 0 bases, with 16 bases spanning the gap. This CDR3 has 16 residues. Germline CDR1 is SEHNR and CDR2 is FQNEAQ (reference sequence). The CDR3 protein is CASSRKASIMNTEAFF. Written as DNA, the CDR3 is TGTGCCAGCAGCCGGAAGGCTTCCATAATGAACACTGAAGCTTTCTTT.

V is TRBV20-1 and J is TRBJ1-6, with D hard to call. This CDR3 has 14 amino acids. CDR1 and CDR2 (germline): DFQATT, SNEGSKA (reference sequence). Trimming took off 3 bases at V and 6 bases at J, with 12 bases between the two ends. CDR3 in amino acids: CSASVGAPNSPLHF. CDR3 in DNA: TGCAGTGCTAGTGTAGGAGCCCCTAATTCACCCCTCCACTTT.

The chain recombines TRBV14 with TRBJ2-5; 7 bases line up with TRBD1. The CDR3 runs to 14 residues. With V trimmed by 1 base and J by 5 bases, 4 bases remained unmatched. The V gene's germline CDR1 is SGHDN and CDR2 FVKESK. The CDR3 region has the DNA TGTGCCAGCAGCCAAGGGGGGACAGCGGAGACCCAGTACTTC. Translated, it gives CASSQGGTAETQYF.

The rearrangement links TRBV20-1 to TRBJ1-5, with D unclear. The germline V and J ends were trimmed by 3 bases and 6 bases, with 27 bases remaining between them. CDR1 DFQATT and CDR2 SNEGSKA come from the germline V gene (reference sequence). The CDR3 runs to 18 residues. CDR3 loop: CSARLGTHADILGQPQHF. Here the CDR3 DNA reads TGCAGTGCTAGGTTGGGTACTCACGCAGATATCCTCGGTCAGCCCCAGCATTTT.

This clonotype showed up just a few times. The chain employs TRBV20-1 and TRBJ2-1, with D perhaps being TRBD1 or TRBD2 (5 bases each). Germline lookup yields CDR1 DFQATT and CDR2 SNEGSKA (reference sequence). V was clipped by 1 base and J by 7 bases, with 17 bases between them. The CDR3 loop spans 15 amino acids. CDR3 in amino acids: CSARGLGPLGNEQFF. The CDR3 coding sequence is TGCAGTGCTAGAGGATTGGGACCCCTGGGGAATGAGCAGTTCTTC.

The chain is built from TRBV15 and TRBJ2-1; D not resolved. There are 12 residues in the CDR3. CDR1 is LNHNV, CDR2 YYDKDF, per germline (reference sequence). Trimming removed 0 bases at V and 4 bases at J, with 1 base between. CDR3 loop: CATSRDYNEQFF. CDR3 coding DNA: TGTGCCACCAGCAGAGATTACAATGAGCAGTTCTTC.

This chain joins TRBV30 and TRBJ2-2, with D tentatively TRBD1 or TRBD2 (5 bases each). V lost 6 bases, J lost 4 bases, and 18 bases lay in between. This CDR3 has 15 residues. Germline assignment: CDR1 GTSNPN and CDR2 SVGIG (reference sequence). For the CDR3, the DNA is TGTGCCTGCAAATGGGGGAAGACCCCCACCGGGGAGCTGTTTTTT. This codes for CACKWGKTPTGELFF. The full variable domain, completed using reference TRBV30 and TRBJ2-2, is SQTIHQWPATLVQPVGSPLSLECTVEGTSNPNLYWYRQAAGRGLQLLFYSVGIGQISSEVPQNLSASRPQDRQFILSSKKLLLSDSGFYLCACKWGKTPTGELFFGEGSRLTVL.

This clonotype has only a few counts. The chain employs TRBV20-1 and TRBJ2-3; possibly TRBD2 for D (7 bases). Germline loops: CDR1 DFQATT, CDR2 SNEGSKA (reference sequence). The CDR3 is made up of 15 amino acids. Trimming took 6 bases from V and 2 from J, leaving 18 bases between them. DNA for the CDR3: TGCAGTGCCACCTGGGGGGGGCCGAACACAGATACGCAGTATTTT. Translating gives CSATWGGPNTDTQYF.